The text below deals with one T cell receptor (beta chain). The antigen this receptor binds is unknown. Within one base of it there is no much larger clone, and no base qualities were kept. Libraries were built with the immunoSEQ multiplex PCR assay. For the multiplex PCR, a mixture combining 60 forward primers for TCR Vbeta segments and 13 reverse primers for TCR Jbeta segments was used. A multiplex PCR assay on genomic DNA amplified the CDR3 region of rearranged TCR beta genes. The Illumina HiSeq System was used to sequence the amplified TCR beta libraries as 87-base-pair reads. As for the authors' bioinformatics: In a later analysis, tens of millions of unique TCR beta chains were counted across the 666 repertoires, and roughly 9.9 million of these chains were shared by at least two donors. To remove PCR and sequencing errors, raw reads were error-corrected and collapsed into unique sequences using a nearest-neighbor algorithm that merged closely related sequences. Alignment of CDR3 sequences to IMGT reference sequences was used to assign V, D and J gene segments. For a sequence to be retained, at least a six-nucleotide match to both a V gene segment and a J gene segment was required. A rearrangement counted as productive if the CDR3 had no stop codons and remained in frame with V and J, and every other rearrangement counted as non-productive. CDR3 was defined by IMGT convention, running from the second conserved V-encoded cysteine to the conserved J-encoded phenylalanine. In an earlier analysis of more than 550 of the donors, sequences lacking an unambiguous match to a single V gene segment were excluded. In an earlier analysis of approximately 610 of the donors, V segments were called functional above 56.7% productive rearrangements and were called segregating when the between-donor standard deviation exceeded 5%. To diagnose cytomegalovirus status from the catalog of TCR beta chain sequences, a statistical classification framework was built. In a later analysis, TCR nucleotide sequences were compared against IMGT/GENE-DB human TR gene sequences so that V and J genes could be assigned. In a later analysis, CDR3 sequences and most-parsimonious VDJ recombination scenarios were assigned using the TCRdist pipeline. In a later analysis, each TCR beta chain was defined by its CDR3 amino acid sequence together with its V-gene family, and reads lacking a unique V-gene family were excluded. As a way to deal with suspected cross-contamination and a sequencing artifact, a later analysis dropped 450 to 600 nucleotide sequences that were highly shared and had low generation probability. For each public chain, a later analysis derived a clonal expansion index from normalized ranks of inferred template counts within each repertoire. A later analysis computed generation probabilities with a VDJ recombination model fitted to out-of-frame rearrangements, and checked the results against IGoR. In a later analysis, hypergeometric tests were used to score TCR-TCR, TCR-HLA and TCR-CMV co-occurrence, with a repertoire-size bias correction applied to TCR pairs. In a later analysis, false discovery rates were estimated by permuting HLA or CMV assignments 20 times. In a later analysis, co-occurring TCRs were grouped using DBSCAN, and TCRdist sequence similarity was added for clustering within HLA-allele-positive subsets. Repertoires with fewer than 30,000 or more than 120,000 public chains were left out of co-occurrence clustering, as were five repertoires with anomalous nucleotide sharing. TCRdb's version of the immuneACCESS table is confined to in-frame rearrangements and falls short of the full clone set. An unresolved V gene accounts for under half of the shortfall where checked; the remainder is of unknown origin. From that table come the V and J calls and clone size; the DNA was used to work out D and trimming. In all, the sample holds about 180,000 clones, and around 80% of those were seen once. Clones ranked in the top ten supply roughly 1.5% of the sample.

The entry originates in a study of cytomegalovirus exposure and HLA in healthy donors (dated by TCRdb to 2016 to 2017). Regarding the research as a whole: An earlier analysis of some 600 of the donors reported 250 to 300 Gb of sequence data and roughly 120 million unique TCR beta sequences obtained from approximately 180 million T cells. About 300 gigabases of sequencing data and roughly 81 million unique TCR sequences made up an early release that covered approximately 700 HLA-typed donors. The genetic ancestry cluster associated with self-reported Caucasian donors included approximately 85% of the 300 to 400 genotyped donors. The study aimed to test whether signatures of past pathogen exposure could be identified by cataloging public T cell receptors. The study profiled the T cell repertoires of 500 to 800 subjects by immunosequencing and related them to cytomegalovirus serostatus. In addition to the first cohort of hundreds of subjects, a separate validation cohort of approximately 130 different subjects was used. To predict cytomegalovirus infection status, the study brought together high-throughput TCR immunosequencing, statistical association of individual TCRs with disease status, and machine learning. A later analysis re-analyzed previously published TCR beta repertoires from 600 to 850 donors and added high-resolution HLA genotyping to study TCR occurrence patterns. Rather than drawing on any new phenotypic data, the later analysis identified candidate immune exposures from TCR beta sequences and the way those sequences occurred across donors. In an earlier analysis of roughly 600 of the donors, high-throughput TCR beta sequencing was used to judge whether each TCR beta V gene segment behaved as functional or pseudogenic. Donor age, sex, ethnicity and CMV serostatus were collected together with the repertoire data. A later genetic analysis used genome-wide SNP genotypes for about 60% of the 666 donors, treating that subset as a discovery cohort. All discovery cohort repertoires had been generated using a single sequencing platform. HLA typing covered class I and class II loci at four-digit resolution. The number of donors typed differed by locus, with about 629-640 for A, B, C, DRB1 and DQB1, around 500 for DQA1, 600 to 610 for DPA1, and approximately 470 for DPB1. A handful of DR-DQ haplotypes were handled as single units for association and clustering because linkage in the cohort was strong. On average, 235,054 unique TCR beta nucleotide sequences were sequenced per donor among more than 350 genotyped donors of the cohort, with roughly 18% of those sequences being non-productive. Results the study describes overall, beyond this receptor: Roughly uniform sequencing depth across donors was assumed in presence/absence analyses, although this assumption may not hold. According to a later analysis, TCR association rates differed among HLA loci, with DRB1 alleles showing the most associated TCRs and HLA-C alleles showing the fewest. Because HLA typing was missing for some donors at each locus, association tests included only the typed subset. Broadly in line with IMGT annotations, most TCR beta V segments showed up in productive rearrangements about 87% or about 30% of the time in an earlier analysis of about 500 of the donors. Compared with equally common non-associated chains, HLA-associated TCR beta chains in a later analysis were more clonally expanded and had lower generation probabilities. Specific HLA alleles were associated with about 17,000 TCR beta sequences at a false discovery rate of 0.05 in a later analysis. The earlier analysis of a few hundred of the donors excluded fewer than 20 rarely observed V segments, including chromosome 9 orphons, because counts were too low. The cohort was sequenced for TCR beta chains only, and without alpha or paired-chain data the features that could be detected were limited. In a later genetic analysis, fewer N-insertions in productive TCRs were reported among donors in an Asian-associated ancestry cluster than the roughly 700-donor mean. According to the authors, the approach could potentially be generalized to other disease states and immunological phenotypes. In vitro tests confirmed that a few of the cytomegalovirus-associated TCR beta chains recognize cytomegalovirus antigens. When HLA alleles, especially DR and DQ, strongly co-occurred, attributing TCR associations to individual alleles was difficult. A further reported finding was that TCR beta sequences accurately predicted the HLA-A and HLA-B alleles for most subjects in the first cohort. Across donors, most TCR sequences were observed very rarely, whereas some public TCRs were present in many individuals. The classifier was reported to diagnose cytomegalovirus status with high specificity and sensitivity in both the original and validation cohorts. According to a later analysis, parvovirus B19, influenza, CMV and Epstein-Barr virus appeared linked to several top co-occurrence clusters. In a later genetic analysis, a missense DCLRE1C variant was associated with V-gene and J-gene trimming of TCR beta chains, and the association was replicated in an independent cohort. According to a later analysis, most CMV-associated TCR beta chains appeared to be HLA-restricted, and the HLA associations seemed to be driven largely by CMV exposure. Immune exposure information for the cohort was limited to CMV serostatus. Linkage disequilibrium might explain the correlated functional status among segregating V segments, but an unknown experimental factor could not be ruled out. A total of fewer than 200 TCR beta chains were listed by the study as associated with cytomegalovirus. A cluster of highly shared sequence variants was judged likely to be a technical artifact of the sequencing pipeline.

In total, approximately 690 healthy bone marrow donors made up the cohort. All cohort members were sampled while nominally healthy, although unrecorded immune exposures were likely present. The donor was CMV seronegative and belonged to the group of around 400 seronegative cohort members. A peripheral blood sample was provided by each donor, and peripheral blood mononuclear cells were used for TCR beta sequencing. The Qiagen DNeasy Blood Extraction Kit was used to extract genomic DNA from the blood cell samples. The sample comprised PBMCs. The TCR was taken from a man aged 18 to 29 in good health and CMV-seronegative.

The CDR3 reads CASSPQTGMNEQYF. The base sequence is TGTGCCAGCAGCCCCCAGACAGGGATGAACGAGCAGTACTTC. Here the chain combines TRBV9 and TRBJ2-7; 7 nucleotides in the junction match TRBD1. The CDR3 numbers 14 residues from cysteine through phenylalanine. Only the CDR3 region is kept as DNA, spanning 42 bases read in frame from base 1. V is pruned by 4 bases and J by 5 bases, leaving 9 bases of the junction without a gene match. According to the germline V gene, CDR1 reads SGDLS and CDR2 reads YYNGEE.